Sequencing of this T cell receptor (beta chain) was carried out in a study of cytomegalovirus exposure and HLA in healthy donors. Researchers ran the PCR with 60 Vbeta and 13 Jbeta primers. The table came from immunoSEQ multiplex PCR; TCRdb's copy has only in-frame clones and leaves some out. The sample includes around 130,000 clones, approximately 80% seen only once; the top ten take under 6.5%. V lost 5 bases, J lost 10 bases, and 5 bases lay in between. The germline V gene encodes CDR1 MNHNS and CDR2 SASEGT. The CDR3 runs 9 residues. The rearrangement links TRBV6-1 to TRBJ1-1; D gene unclear. Sequencing was done on a sample of PBMCs. This TCR was sampled from a man in his late teens or twenties in good health and CMV-seropositive. CDR3 sequence: CASSPRAFF. The CDR3 region has the DNA TGTGCCAGCAGTCCTCGAGCTTTCTTT.